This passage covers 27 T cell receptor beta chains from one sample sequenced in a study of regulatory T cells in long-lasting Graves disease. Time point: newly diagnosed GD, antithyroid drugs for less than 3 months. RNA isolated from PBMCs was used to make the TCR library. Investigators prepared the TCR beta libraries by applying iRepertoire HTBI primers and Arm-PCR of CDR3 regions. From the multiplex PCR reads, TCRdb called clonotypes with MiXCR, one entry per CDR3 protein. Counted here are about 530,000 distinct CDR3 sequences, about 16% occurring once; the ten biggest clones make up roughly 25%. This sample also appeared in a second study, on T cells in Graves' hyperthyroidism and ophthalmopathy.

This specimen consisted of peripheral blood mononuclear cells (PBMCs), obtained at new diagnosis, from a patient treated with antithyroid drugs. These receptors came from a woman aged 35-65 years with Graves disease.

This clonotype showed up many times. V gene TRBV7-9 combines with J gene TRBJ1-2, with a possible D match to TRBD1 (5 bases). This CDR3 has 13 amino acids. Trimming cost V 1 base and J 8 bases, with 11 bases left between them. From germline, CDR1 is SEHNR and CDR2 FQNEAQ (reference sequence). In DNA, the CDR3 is TGTGCCAGCAGCTTAGGGCCTGGGGGAGGCTACACCTTC. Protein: CASSLGPGGGYTF. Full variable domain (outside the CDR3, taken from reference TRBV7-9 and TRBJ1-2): DTGVSQNPRHKITKRGQNVTFRCDPISEHNRLYWYRQTLGQGPEFLTYFQNEAQLEKSRLLSDRFSAERPKGSFSTLEIQRTEQGDSAMYLCASSLGPGGGYTFGSGTRLTVV.

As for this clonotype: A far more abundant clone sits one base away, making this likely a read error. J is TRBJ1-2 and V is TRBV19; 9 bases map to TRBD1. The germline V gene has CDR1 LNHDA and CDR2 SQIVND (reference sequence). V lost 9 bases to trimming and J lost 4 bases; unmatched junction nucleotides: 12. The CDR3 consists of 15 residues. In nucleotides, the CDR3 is TGTGCCAGCAGTCCCGGACAGGGGAGGGCCTATGGCTACACCTTC. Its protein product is CASSPGQGRAYGYTF.

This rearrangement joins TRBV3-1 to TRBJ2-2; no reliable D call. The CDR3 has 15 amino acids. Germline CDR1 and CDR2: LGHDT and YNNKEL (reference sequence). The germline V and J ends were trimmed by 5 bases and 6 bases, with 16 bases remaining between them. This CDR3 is CASSSGSQGAGELFF. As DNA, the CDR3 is TGTGCCAGCAGCTCTGGAAGCCAAGGTGCCGGGGAGCTGTTTTTT.

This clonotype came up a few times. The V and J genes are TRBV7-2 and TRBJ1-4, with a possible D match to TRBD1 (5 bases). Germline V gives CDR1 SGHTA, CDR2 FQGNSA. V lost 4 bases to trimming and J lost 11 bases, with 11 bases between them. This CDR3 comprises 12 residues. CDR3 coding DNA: TGTGCCAGCAGCTGGCAGGGTTGGAAACTGTTTTTT. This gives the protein CASSWQGWKLFF. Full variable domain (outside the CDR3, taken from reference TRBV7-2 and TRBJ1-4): GAGVSQSPSNKVTEKGKDVELRCDPISGHTALYWYRQSLGQGLEFLIYFQGNSAPDKSGLPSDRFSAERTGGSVSTLTIQRTQQEDSAVYLCASSWQGWKLFFGSGTQLSVL.

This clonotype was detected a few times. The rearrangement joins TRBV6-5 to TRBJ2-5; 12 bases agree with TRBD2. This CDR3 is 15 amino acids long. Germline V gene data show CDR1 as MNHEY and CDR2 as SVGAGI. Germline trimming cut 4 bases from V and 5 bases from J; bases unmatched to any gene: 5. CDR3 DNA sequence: TGTGCCAGCAGTTCTGGACTAGCGGGGCTGGAGACCCAGTACTTC. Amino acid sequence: CASSSGLAGLETQYF.

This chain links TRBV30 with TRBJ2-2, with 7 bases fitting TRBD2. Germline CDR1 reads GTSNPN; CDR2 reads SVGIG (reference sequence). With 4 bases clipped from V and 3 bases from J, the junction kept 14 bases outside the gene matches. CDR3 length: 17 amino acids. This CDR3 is CAWKFQFGGGDTGELFF. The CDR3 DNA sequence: TGTGCCTGGAAGTTTCAGTTTGGCGGGGGTGACACCGGGGAGCTGTTTTTT. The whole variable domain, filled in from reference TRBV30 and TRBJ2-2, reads SQTIHQWPATLVQPVGSPLSLECTVEGTSNPNLYWYRQAAGRGLQLLFYSVGIGQISSEVPQNLSASRPQDRQFILSSKKLLLSDSGFYLCAWKFQFGGGDTGELFFGEGSRLTVL.

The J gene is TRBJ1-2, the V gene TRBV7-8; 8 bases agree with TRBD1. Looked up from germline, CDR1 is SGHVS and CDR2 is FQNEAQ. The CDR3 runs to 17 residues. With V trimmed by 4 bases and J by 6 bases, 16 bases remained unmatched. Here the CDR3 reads CASSSKDRVANRDGYTF. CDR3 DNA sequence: TGTGCCAGCAGCTCCAAGGACAGGGTGGCGAATCGGGATGGCTACACCTTC.

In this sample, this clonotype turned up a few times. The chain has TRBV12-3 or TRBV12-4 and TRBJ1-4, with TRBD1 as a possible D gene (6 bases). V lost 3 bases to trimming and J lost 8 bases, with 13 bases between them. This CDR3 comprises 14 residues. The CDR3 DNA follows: TGTGCCAGCAGTTTGCGGGGGGCCCACGAAAAACTGTTTTTT. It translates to CASSLRGAHEKLFF.

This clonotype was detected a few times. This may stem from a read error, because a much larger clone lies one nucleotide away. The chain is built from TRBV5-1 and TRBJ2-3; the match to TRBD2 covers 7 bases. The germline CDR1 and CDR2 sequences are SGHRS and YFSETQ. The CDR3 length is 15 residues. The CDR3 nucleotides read TGCGCCAGCAGCTTGCTGTCTAGCGGCACAGATACGCGGTATTTT. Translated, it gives CASSLLSSGTDTRYF.

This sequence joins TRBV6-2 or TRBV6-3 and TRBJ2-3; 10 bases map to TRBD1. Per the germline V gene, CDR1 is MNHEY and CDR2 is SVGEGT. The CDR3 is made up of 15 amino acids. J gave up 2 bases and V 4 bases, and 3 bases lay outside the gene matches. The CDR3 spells CASSWTGGTTDTQYF. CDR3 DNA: TGTGCCAGCAGTTGGACAGGGGGGACCACAGATACGCAGTATTTT.

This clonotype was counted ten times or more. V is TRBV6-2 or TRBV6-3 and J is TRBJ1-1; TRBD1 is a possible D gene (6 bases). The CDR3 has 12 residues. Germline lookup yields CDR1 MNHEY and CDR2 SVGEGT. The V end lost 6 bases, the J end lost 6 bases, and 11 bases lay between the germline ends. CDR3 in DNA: TGTGCCAGCAGCTACGGGGGCGCTGAAGCTTTCTTT. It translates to CASSYGGAEAFF.

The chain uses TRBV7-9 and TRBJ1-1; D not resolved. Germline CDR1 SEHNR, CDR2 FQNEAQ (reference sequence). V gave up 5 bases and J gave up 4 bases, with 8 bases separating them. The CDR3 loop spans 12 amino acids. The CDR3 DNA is TGTGCCAGCAGCCGCAAAGGCACTGAAGCTTTCTTT. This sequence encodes CASSRKGTEAFF.

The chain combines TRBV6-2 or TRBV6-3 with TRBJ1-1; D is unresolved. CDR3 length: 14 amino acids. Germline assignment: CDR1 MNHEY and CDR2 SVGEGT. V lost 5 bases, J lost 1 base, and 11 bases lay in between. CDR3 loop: CASSRLLANTEAFF. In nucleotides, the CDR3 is TGTGCCAGCAGTAGACTTCTCGCGAACACTGAAGCTTTCTTT.

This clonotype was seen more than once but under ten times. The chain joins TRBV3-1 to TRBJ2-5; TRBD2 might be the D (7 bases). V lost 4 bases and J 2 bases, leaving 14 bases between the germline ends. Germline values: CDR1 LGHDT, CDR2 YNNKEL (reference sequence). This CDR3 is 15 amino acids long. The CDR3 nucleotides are TGTGCCAGCAGCCCTCAGGGGAGGGGGCAAGAGACCCAGTACTTC. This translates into CASSPQGRGQETQYF.

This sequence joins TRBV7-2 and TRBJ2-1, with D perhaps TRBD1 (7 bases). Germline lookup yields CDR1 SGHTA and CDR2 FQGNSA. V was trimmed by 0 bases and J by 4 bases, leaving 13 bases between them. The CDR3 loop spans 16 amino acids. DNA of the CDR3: TGTGCCAGCAGCTTAGCGGGCAGGGGGGCTTACAATGAGCAGTTCTTC. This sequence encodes CASSLAGRGAYNEQFF.

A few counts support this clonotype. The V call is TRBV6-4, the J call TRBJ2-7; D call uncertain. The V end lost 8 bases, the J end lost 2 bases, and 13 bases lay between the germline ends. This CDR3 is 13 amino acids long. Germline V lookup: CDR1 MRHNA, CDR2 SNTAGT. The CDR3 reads CASGREMTYEQYF. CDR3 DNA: TGTGCCAGCGGTCGAGAGATGACCTACGAGCAGTACTTC.

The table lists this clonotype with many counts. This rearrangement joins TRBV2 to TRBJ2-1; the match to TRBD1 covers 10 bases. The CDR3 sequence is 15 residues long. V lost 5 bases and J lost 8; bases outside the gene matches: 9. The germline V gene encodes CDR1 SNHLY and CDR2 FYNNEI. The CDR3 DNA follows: TGTGCCAGCAGTCAATCCCGGGACAGGGGTTATGAGCAGTTCTTC. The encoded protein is CASSQSRDRGYEQFF.

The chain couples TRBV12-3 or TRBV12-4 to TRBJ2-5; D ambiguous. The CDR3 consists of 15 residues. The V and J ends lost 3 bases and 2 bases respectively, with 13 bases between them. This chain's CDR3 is CASSFLLKVQETQYF. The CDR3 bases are TGTGCCAGCAGTTTCCTACTTAAAGTACAAGAGACCCAGTACTTC.

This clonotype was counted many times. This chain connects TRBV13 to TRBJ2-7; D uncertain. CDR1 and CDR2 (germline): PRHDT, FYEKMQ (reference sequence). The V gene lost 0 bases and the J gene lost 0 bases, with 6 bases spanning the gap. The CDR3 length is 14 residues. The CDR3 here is CASSLGASSYEQYF. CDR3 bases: TGTGCCAGCAGCTTAGGAGCATCCTCCTACGAGCAGTACTTC.

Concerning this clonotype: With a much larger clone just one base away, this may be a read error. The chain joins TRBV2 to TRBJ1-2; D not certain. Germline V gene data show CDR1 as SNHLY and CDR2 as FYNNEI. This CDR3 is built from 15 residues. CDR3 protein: CASSDRGRDIYGCTF. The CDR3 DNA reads TGTGCCAGCAGTGACCGCGGACGGGATATCTATGGCTGCACCTTC.

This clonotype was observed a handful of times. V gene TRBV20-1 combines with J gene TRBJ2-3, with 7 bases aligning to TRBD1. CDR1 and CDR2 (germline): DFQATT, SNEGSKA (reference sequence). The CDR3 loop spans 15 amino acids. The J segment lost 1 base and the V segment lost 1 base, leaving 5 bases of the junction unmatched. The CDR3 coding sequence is TGCAGTGCTAGAGTTCCCGGGACAGGCACAGATACGCAGTATTTT. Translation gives CSARVPGTGTDTQYF.

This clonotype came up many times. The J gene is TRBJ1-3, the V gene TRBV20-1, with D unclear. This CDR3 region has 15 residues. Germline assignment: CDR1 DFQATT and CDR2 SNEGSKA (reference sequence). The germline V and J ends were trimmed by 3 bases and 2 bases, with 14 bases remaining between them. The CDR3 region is CSARGWVAPGNTIYF. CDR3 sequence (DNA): TGCAGTGCTAGGGGGTGGGTGGCTCCTGGAAACACCATATATTTT.

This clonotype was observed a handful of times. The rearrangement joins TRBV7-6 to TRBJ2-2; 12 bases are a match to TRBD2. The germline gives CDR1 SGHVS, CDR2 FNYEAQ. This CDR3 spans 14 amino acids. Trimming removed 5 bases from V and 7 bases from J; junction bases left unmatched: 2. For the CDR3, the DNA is TGTGCCAGCAGCCGGGGACTAGCGGGCGGGGAGCTGTTTTTT. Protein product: CASSRGLAGGELFF.

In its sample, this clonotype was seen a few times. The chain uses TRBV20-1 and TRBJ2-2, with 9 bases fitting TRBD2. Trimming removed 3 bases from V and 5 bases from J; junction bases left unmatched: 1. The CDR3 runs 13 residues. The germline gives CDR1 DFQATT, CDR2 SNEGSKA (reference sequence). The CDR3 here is CSASSGGTGELFF. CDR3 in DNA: TGCAGTGCTAGTAGCGGGGGAACCGGGGAGCTGTTTTTT.

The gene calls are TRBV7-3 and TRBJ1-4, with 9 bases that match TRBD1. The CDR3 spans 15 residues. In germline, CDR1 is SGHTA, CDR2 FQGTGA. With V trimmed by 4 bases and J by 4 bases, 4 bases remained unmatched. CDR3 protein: CASSSTGGVNEKLFF. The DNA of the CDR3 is TGTGCCAGCAGCTCGACAGGGGGAGTTAATGAAAAACTGTTTTTT.

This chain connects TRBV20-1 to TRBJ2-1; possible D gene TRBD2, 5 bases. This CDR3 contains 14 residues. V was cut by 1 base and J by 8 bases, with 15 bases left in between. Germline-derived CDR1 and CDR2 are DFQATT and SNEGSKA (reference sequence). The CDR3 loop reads CSARVAVAGDEQFF. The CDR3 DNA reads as TGCAGTGCTAGAGTGGCGGTGGCGGGCGATGAGCAGTTCTTC.

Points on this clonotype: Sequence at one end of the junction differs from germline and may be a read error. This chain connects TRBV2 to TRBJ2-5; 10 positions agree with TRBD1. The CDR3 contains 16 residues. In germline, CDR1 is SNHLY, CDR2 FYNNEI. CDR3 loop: CASSQDGTGEWETQYF. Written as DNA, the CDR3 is TGCGCCAGCAGCCAAGATGGGACAGGGGAGTGGGAGACCCAGTACTTC.